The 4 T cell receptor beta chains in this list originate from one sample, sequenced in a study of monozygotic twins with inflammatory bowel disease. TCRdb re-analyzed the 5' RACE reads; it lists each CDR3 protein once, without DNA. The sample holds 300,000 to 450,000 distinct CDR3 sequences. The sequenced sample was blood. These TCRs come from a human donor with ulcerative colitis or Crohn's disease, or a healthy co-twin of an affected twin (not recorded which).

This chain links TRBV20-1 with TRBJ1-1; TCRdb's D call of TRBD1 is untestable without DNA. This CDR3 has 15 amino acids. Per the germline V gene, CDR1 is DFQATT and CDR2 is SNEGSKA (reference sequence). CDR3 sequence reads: CSAIYRAPMNTEAFF.

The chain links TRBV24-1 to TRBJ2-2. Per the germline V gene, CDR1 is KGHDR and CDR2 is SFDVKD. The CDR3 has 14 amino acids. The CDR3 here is CATSEFQGAGELFF.

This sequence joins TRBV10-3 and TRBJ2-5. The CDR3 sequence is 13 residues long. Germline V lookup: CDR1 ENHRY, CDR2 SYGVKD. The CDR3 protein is CAISESNQETQYF.

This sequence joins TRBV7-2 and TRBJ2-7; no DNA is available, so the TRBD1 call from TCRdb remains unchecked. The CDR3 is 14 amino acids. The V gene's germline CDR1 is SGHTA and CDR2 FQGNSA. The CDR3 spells CASSSTGGTGEQYF.